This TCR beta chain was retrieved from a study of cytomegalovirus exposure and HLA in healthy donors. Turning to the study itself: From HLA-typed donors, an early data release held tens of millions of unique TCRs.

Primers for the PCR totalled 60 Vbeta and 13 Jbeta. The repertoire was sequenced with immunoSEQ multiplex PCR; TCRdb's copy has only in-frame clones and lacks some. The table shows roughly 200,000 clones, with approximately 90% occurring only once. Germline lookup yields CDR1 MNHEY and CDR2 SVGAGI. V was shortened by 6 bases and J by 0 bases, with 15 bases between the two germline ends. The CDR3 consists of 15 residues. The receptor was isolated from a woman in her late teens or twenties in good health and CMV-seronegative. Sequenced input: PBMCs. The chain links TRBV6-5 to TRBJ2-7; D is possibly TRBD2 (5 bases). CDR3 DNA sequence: TGTGCCAGCAGCCCCAGCGGAGTCTACTCCTACGAGCAGTACTTC. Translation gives CASSPSGVYSYEQYF.